The 23 T cell receptor beta chains reported below all come from one sample, sequenced in a study of T cell repertoires in cytomegalovirus infection. TCRdb ran MiXCR on the reads and lists one entry per CDR3 protein. Of 680,000 or so distinct CDR3 sequences detected, 35% appear once; the ten largest clones hold under 3%. The sample consisted of PBMCs. The receptors derive from a human donor in good health (CMV status not recorded). Some clones in this sample may be carry-over from other donors' samples.

This clonotype was detected a few times. The V and J genes are TRBV4-2 and TRBJ1-1, with D tentatively TRBD1 (5 bases). Germline V gene lookup returns CDR1 LGHNA and CDR2 YNFKEQ. V was pared by 0 bases and J by 10 bases, with 15 bases between. This CDR3 region has 14 residues. The CDR3 region has the DNA TGTGCCAGCAGCCAAGAGGAAGGGGCCGAAACAGCTTTCTTT. Protein product: CASSQEEGAETAFF.

The chain combines TRBV28 with TRBJ1-5; D is unresolved. Per the germline V gene, CDR1 is MDHEN and CDR2 is SYDVKM. The CDR3 has 14 residues. V lost 2 bases to trimming and J lost 6 bases, with 11 bases between them. The CDR3 protein is CASSLSRSRQPQHF. CDR3 DNA: TGTGCCAGCAGTTTAAGCAGGAGCCGTCAGCCCCAGCATTTT.

On this clonotype itself: A read error may be the cause here, since a much bigger clone is one base away. The chain uses TRBV12-3 or TRBV12-4 and TRBJ2-2; D uncertain. Trimming stripped 7 bases from V and 1 base from J, with 4 bases between. The CDR3 length is 12 residues. CDR3: CASIENTGELFF. DNA of the CDR3: TGTGCCAGCATCGAGAACACCGGGGAGCTGTTTTTT.

The V and J genes are TRBV7-6 and TRBJ2-2; 10 positions agree with TRBD2. Trimming removed 1 base from V and 8 bases from J; junction bases left unmatched: 4. Looked up from germline, CDR1 is SGHVS and CDR2 is FNYEAQ. CDR3 length: 15 amino acids. The CDR3 sequence: CASSLESSGSGELFF. Written as DNA, the CDR3 is TGTGCCAGCAGCTTAGAGTCTAGCGGGAGTGGGGAGCTGTTTTTT.

The genes are TRBV10-3 and TRBJ1-2, with 7 bases matching TRBD1. The CDR3 is 15 amino acids. After removal of 8 bases from V and 7 bases from J, the junction contained 16 bases not matched to a gene. Germline V gene sequence: CDR1 ENHRY, CDR2 SYGVKD. CDR3 bases: TGTGCCATCGACGGAAAAGGGGGCGAGTATCGTGGCTACACCTTC. Its translation: CAIDGKGGEYRGYTF.

This clonotype was counted only a few times. The V gene is TRBV24-1, the J gene TRBJ2-1; a possible D gene is TRBD1 (6 bases). The CDR3 has 13 amino acids. V lost 3 bases to trimming and J lost 10 bases, with 12 bases between them. Germline-derived CDR1 and CDR2 are KGHDR and SFDVKD. The DNA for the CDR3 is TGTGCCACCAGTGATACCTGGACAGACGAGCAGTTCTTC. Protein: CATSDTWTDEQFF.

Points on this clonotype: A read error may be the cause here, since a much bigger clone is one base away. Here the CDR3 reads CASSEAGGHDYGYTF. CDR3 bases: TGTGCCAGCAGTGAAGCCGGGGGACACGACTATGGCTACACCTTC. The chain uses TRBV6-5 and TRBJ1-2; TRBD1 is a possible D gene (6 bases). The CDR3 loop spans 15 amino acids. Trimming took 5 bases from V and 3 from J, leaving 16 bases between them. In germline, CDR1 is MNHEY, CDR2 SVGAGI.

This clonotype was seen only a few times. This chain connects TRBV7-6 to TRBJ2-7; D is uncertain. Trimming removed 4 bases at V and 7 bases at J, with 8 bases between. There are 11 residues in the CDR3. Germline assignment: CDR1 SGHVS and CDR2 FNYEAQ. CDR3 DNA: TGTGCCAGCAGCTCCGTACGGGAGCAGTACTTC. Translation: CASSSVREQYF.

The CDR3, as DNA: TGCGCCAGCAGGCCGTCACAGGGTTTATCCGGGGAGCTGTTTTTT. It encodes CASRPSQGLSGELFF. The chain recombines TRBV5-1 with TRBJ2-2; tentatively, D is TRBD1 (6 bases). Germline loops: CDR1 SGHRS, CDR2 YFSETQ. The V and J ends lost 5 bases and 6 bases respectively, with 17 bases between them. The CDR3 covers 15 residues.

This clonotype was detected a few times. The CDR3 DNA sequence: TGTGCCACCAGCATACCTAGGGCAGACTATGGCTACACCTTC. Translating gives CATSIPRADYGYTF. The gene calls are TRBV15 and TRBJ1-2; D ambiguous. The germline V and J ends were trimmed by 4 bases and 3 bases, with 12 bases remaining between them. The CDR3 is 14 residues long. Germline assignment: CDR1 LNHNV and CDR2 YYDKDF (reference sequence). The entire variable domain, with the rest obtained from reference TRBV15 and TRBJ1-2, is as follows: DAMVIQNPRYQVTQFGKPVTLSCSQTLNHNVMYWYQQKSSQAPKLLFHYYDKDFNNEADTPDNFQSRRPNTSFCFLDIRSPGLGDTAMYLCATSIPRADYGYTFGSGTRLTVV.

The J gene is TRBJ1-1, the V gene TRBV10-3, with D tentatively TRBD1 (6 bases). CDR1 is ENHRY, CDR2 SYGVKD, per germline. The CDR3 length is 14 residues. V lost 0 bases, J lost 5 bases, and 10 bases lay in between. CDR3 nucleotide sequence: TGTGCCATCAGTGAGTCAGGGGGAGGGACTGAAGCTTTCTTT. Translating it yields CAISESGGGTEAFF.

Notes on this clonotype: A much larger clone sits a single nucleotide away, making a read error possible. The limits of the CDR3 on the DNA are not certain, so only TCRdb's listed CDR3 is given. The V gene is TRBV4-1, the J gene TRBJ2-7; the D call TRBD1 from the table was never checked on the DNA. Germline CDR1 is MGHRA and CDR2 is YSYEKL. The CDR3 has 18 residues if both end residues are counted. CDR3 amino acids: CASSQVGSGTPGQSEKYF.

The chain is built from TRBV24-1 and TRBJ2-3; either TRBD1 or TRBD2 may supply D (5 bases each). V shed 5 bases and J shed 1 base, with 9 bases lying between them. The V gene's germline CDR1 is KGHDR and CDR2 SFDVKD. This CDR3 contains 14 residues. CDR3 residues: CATSVTGRTDTQYF. DNA for the CDR3: TGTGCCACCAGTGTCACGGGACGCACAGATACGCAGTATTTT.

The chain joins TRBV28 to TRBJ1-6; 12 bases map to TRBD1. Trimming at V came to 4 bases and at J to 5 bases, leaving 15 bases not matched to a gene. CDR1 and CDR2 (germline): MDHEN, SYDVKM. The CDR3 consists of 20 residues. The chain's CDR3 is CASSSATGQGAAVDNSPLHF. The CDR3 nucleotides are TGTGCCAGCAGTTCCGCCACGGGACAGGGGGCGGCCGTGGATAATTCACCCCTCCACTTT.

In DNA form, the CDR3 reads TGTGCCAGCAGTGAATTTACTTCATTCTCCGGGGCGGAAAAAGGACAGTTCTTC. Translated, it gives CASSEFTSFSGAEKGQFF. This rearrangement joins TRBV2 to TRBJ2-1; D may match TRBD1 or TRBD2 (5 bases each). The CDR3 is made up of 18 amino acids. The germline V gene encodes CDR1 SNHLY and CDR2 FYNNEI. Trimming left V 2 bases short and J 13 bases short, with 30 bases between.

V and J are TRBV29-1 and TRBJ1-5; D gene ambiguous. The CDR3 is 10 residues long. V shed 2 bases and J shed 12 bases, with 8 bases lying between them. Germline-derived CDR1 and CDR2 are SQVTM and ANQGSEA. For the CDR3, the DNA is TGCAGCGTTGAACCTTTCTGCCAGCATTTT. As protein: CSVEPFCQHF.

This clonotype has only a few counts. The CDR3 DNA is TGTGCCACCAGTGATACGGACAGCTCCTACGAGCAGTACTTC. Translated: CATSDTDSSYEQYF. The gene calls are TRBV24-1 and TRBJ2-7; D may be TRBD1 (6 bases). Trimming cost V 3 bases and J 0 bases, with 8 bases left between them. Germline V CDR1 and CDR2: KGHDR, SFDVKD. The CDR3 is 14 residues long.

This clonotype was recorded a few times. A read error may produce the germline difference seen at one junction end. The CDR3 bases are TGTGCTAGCAGCCCAGGTAGTTGGGATACGCAGTATTTT. As protein: CASSPGSWDTQYF. This chain joins TRBV7-7 and TRBJ2-3; D call uncertain. CDR3 length: 13 amino acids. Germline values: CDR1 SSHAT, CDR2 FNYEAQ (reference sequence). The full variable domain, with the rest looked up from reference TRBV7-7 and TRBJ2-3, is GAGVSQSPRYKVTKRGQDVTLRCDPISSHATLYWYQQALGQGPEFLTYFNYEAQPDKSGLPSDRFSAERPEGSISTLTIQRTEQRDSAMYRCASSPGSWDTQYFGPGTRLTVL.

The J gene is TRBJ1-2, the V gene TRBV27; D unclear. The germline V gene has CDR1 MNHEY and CDR2 SMNVEV (reference sequence). CDR3 length: 13 residues. With 6 bases removed from V and 8 bases from J, the gap between germline ends came to 16 bases. CDR3 nucleotides: TGTGCCAGCAGCCAGCATCAGACCGTAGGCTACACCTTC. It specifies CASSQHQTVGYTF.

In this sample, this clonotype turned up a few times. The chain has TRBV20-1 and TRBJ2-7, with 9 bases that match TRBD1. The CDR3 sequence is 16 residues long. CDR1 and CDR2 from the germline V gene are DFQATT and SNEGSKA (reference sequence). J gave up 3 bases and V 0 bases, and 9 bases lay outside the gene matches. The CDR3: CSARDVKGTGYYEQYF. CDR3 nucleotide sequence: TGCAGTGCTAGAGACGTGAAAGGGACAGGGTACTACGAGCAGTACTTC.

This clonotype has only a few counts. V and J are TRBV28 and TRBJ1-5; 7 nucleotides match TRBD1. CDR1 is MDHEN and CDR2 is SYDVKM in the germline V gene. The CDR3 has 14 residues. V lost 3 bases and J lost 9; bases outside the gene matches: 8. CDR3 in amino acids: CASSFRQGKGPQHF. CDR3 nucleotide sequence: TGTGCCAGCAGTTTTCGACAGGGCAAGGGGCCCCAGCATTTT.

The chain combines TRBV14 with TRBJ2-5; no firm D call. Germline values: CDR1 SGHDN, CDR2 FVKESK. The CDR3 is 15 amino acids. V lost 5 bases, J lost 7 bases, and 20 bases lay in between. The CDR3 loop is CASSSRGSLHATQYF. The CDR3 DNA reads as TGTGCCAGCAGCTCCCGAGGATCTTTACACGCGACCCAGTACTTC. Based on the CDR3 plus reference TRBV14 and TRBJ2-5, the full variable domain is EAGVTQFPSHSVIEKGQTVTLRCDPISGHDNLYWYRRVMGKEIKFLLHFVKESKQDESGMPNNRFLAERTGGTYSTLKVQPAELEDSGVYFCASSSRGSLHATQYFGPGTRLLVL.

The chain combines TRBV7-8 with TRBJ2-2; no clear D. The CDR3 consists of 17 residues. The germline gives CDR1 SGHVS, CDR2 FQNEAQ. Trimming stripped 0 bases from V and 0 bases from J, with 11 bases between. CDR3 bases: TGTGCCAGCAGCTTAGCCCCCGCGGCATCGAACACCGGGGAGCTGTTTTTT. Translating it yields CASSLAPAASNTGELFF.